Presented here are 11 T cell receptor beta chains from one specimen sequenced in a study of early T cells in non-severe SARS-CoV-2 infection. TCRdb passed the 5' RACE reads through MiXCR, listing each CDR3 protein once. The sample shows 50,000 to 65,000 distinct CDR3 sequences, roughly 18% of them seen only once. This material consisted of whole blood, taken at baseline. All receptors come from an adult who was a healthcare worker with PCR-confirmed SARS-CoV-2 infection or an uninfected control (not recorded which).

J is TRBJ2-5 and V is TRBV7-2; possibly TRBD1 for D (6 bases). CDR1 is SGHTA, CDR2 FQGNSA, per germline. V lost 1 base and J 5 bases, leaving 8 bases between the germline ends. The CDR3 extends over 13 amino acids. The CDR3 spells CASSLGQGETQYF. Here the CDR3 DNA reads TGTGCCAGCAGCTTAGGGCAGGGGGAGACCCAGTACTTC.

There are a few counts of this clonotype. The chain joins TRBV10-3 to TRBJ2-7; TRBD1 agrees at 10 bases. Germline CDR1 and CDR2: ENHRY and SYGVKD. The CDR3 covers 16 residues. V was pared by 0 bases and J by 4 bases, with 6 bases of the junction left unmatched. CDR3 sequence: CAISESGQGVQYEQYF. The DNA for the CDR3 is TGTGCCATCAGTGAGTCCGGACAGGGGGTTCAATACGAGCAGTACTTC.

This clonotype was counted a few times. The rearrangement uses TRBV5-6 and TRBJ1-2; weak D call: TRBD1 (5 bases). Trimming took off 4 bases at V and 4 bases at J, with 17 bases between the two ends. The CDR3 loop spans 15 amino acids. Germline CDR1 and CDR2: SGHDT and YYEEEE. CDR3: CASSPTGQSPYGYTF. The CDR3 bases are TGTGCCAGCAGCCCAACAGGCCAAAGTCCCTATGGCTACACCTTC. Based on the CDR3 plus reference TRBV5-6 and TRBJ1-2, the full variable domain is DAGVTQSPTHLIKTRGQQVTLRCSPKSGHDTVSWYQQALGQGPQFIFQYYEEEERQRGNFPDRFSGHQFPNYSSELNVNALLLGDSALYLCASSPTGQSPYGYTFGSGTRLTVV.

The chain combines TRBV7-9 with TRBJ2-2; TRBD1 matches 9 bases. Germline lookup yields CDR1 SEHNR and CDR2 FQNEAQ (reference sequence). The ends lost 1 base at V and 2 bases at J; junction bases unmatched: 2. The CDR3 consists of 16 residues. The chain's CDR3 is CASSLVGQGNTGELFF. The DNA for the CDR3 is TGTGCCAGCAGCTTAGTGGGACAGGGAAACACCGGGGAGCTGTTTTTT. The variable domain in full, completed from reference TRBV7-9 and TRBJ2-2, reads DTGVSQNPRHKITKRGQNVTFRCDPISEHNRLYWYRQTLGQGPEFLTYFQNEAQLEKSRLLSDRFSAERPKGSFSTLEIQRTEQGDSAMYLCASSLVGQGNTGELFFGEGSRLTVL.

The chain is built from TRBV10-3 and TRBJ2-2; possibly TRBD2 for D (6 bases). V lost 8 bases and J 3 bases, leaving 19 bases between the germline ends. CDR1 is ENHRY and CDR2 is SYGVKD in the germline V gene. The CDR3 is 16 residues long. The CDR3 region is CAIPRERDGDTGELFF. In DNA form, the CDR3 reads TGTGCCATCCCCCGGGAGAGGGATGGGGACACCGGGGAGCTGTTTTTT.

This clonotype was counted between two and nine times. The CDR3 is CASSNRGYGYTF. CDR3 DNA: TGTGCCAGTAGTAACAGGGGCTATGGCTACACCTTC. This chain uses TRBV19 with TRBJ1-2; 7 bases fit TRBD1. The CDR3 loop spans 12 amino acids. Germline CDR1 LNHDA, CDR2 SQIVND (reference sequence). Trimming at V came to 4 bases and at J to 4 bases, leaving 0 bases not matched to a gene.

This chain links TRBV6-2 or TRBV6-3 with TRBJ2-7; D ambiguous. V dropped 6 bases and J dropped 4 bases, with 7 bases sitting between them. The CDR3 is 11 residues long. CDR1 MNHEY and CDR2 SVGEGT come from the germline V gene. The DNA for the CDR3 is TGTGCCAGCAGCCCCAATTACGAGCAGTACTTC. This translates into CASSPNYEQYF.

This clonotype was seen many times. This chain joins TRBV10-3 and TRBJ2-3, with TRBD2 identical over 7 bases. Looked up from germline, CDR1 is ENHRY and CDR2 is SYGVKD. Trimming at V came to 3 bases and at J to 8 bases, leaving 14 bases not matched to a gene. The CDR3 has 16 residues. The CDR3 loop reads CAISDLAREISGTQYF. As DNA, the CDR3 is TGTGCCATCAGTGATCTTGCGCGGGAGATATCGGGTACGCAGTATTTT.

This chain links TRBV30 with TRBJ1-6; maybe TRBD1 (5 bases). CDR3 size: 13 residues. The V end lost 2 bases, the J end lost 10 bases, and 12 bases lay between the germline ends. Germline CDR1 and CDR2: GTSNPN and SVGIG (reference sequence). This CDR3 reads CAWSLQRDSPLHF. Here the CDR3 DNA reads TGTGCCTGGAGTCTTCAGAGGGACTCACCCCTCCACTTT.

This clonotype occurred a few times. V is TRBV10-3 and J is TRBJ1-1, with D possibly matching TRBD1 (6 bases). CDR3 length equals 14 residues. V lost 7 bases, J lost 1 base, and 13 bases lay in between. Germline lookup yields CDR1 ENHRY and CDR2 SYGVKD. The DNA for the CDR3 is TGTGCCATCAAGATGGGGGGGCAGAACACTGAAGCTTTCTTT. This gives the protein CAIKMGGQNTEAFF.

The rearrangement joins TRBV10-3 to TRBJ1-1; D is perhaps TRBD1 (6 bases). From germline, CDR1 is ENHRY and CDR2 SYGVKD. The V and J ends lost 0 bases and 1 base respectively, with 12 bases between them. The CDR3 is made up of 16 amino acids. CDR3 residues: CAISESPMDRNTEAFF. DNA of the CDR3: TGTGCCATCAGTGAGTCACCCATGGACAGGAACACTGAAGCTTTCTTT.